This entry describes one T cell receptor (beta chain). Original processing notes: Cell counts per sample came from amplifying reference gene primers. Profiled with immunoSEQ multiplex PCR; TCRdb holds only in-frame clones, not every one. Clone size and V and J calls were adopted from that table, with D and trimming inferred from the DNA. This repertoire shows roughly 150,000 clones, over 60% found once; its top ten account for 3% to 4.5%. The sample is drawn from a study of blood T cell repertoires in COVID-19. As for the study in general: Material from acute and convalescent COVID-19 was sourced from the United States, Italy and Spain. Sample material is recorded as cDNA or gDNA derived from T cells, B-cell-depleted T cells, or PBMCs.

V was shortened by 8 bases and J by 4 bases, with 15 bases between the two germline ends. CDR3 length: 13 amino acids. CDR1 and CDR2 (germline): SNHLY, FYNNEI. V is TRBV2 and J is TRBJ2-7, with a possible D match to TRBD2 (5 bases). Sequencing used peripheral blood. This receptor was identified in a woman older than 75 with acute or convalescent COVID-19. This CDR3 is CASFLNAGYEQYF. The CDR3 bases are TGTGCCAGCTTTTTGAACGCGGGTTACGAGCAGTACTTC.